These 14 T cell receptor beta chains were sequenced from one sample in a study of blood T cell repertoires in COVID-19. Here immunoSEQ multiplex PCR was the method, and the copy in TCRdb shows in-frame clones only, minus some. The table includes 250,000 to 300,000 clones, about 90% detected once. The specimen was peripheral blood. These receptors originate from a woman aged 25 to 45 with COVID-19, enrolled during active disease.

This sequence joins TRBV5-1 and TRBJ2-1; no clear D gene. This CDR3 contains 12 residues. The germline gives CDR1 SGHRS, CDR2 YFSETQ. Trimming pared 0 bases from V and 5 bases from J, leaving 3 bases between. The CDR3 loop reads CASSLADNEQFF. In DNA form, the CDR3 reads TGCGCCAGCAGCTTGGCAGACAATGAGCAGTTCTTC.

CDR3 sequence: CASSEQGTHEQYF. The CDR3 coding sequence is TGTGCCAGCAGTGAACAGGGTACCCACGAGCAGTACTTC. The V call is TRBV12-3 or TRBV12-4, the J call TRBJ2-7; D is perhaps TRBD1 (6 bases). The V gene lost 5 bases and the J gene lost 5 bases, with 13 bases spanning the gap. The length of the CDR3 is 13 residues.

V is TRBV9 and J is TRBJ2-7; D gene ambiguous. The CDR3 has 13 amino acids. Germline V gene lookup returns CDR1 SGDLS and CDR2 YYNGEE. V was shortened by 3 bases and J by 5 bases, with 12 bases between the two germline ends. Here the CDR3 DNA reads TGTGCCAGCAGCGAGCCCTCGCGAGACGAGCAGTACTTC. Its protein is CASSEPSRDEQYF.

The chain uses TRBV6-5 and TRBJ1-3; 7 bases agree with TRBD1. CDR3 length equals 15 residues. J gave up 3 bases and V 4 bases, and 6 bases lay outside the gene matches. Germline V gives CDR1 MNHEY, CDR2 SVGAGI. CDR3 residues: CASSFGQGVGNTIYF. The CDR3 DNA sequence: TGTGCCAGCAGTTTCGGGCAGGGGGTTGGAAACACCATATATTTT.

CDR3 bases: TGCGCCAGCAGCCCATCAGGGATTTTGGGCAATCAGCCCCAGCATTTT. Protein sequence: CASSPSGILGNQPQHF. This rearrangement joins TRBV5-1 to TRBJ1-5, with D possibly being TRBD1 (5 bases). Trimming removed 4 bases from V and 2 bases from J, with 16 bases in between. The CDR3 has 16 residues. CDR1 is SGHRS and CDR2 is YFSETQ in the germline V gene.

This chain joins TRBV5-6 and TRBJ2-4, with D maybe TRBD1 (7 bases). Deletions cut 0 bases from V and 7 bases from J, with 17 bases between. This CDR3 contains 16 residues. From germline, CDR1 is SGHDT and CDR2 YYEEEE. The CDR3 sequence: CASSLAGRGVVNIQYF. CDR3 DNA: TGTGCCAGCAGCTTGGCCGGCAGGGGGGTGGTGAACATTCAGTACTTC.

The chain has TRBV19 and TRBJ2-3; 7 bases are shared with TRBD2. V shed 3 bases and J 1 base; nucleotides not matched to a gene: 4. Germline CDR1 is LNHDA and CDR2 is SQIVND (reference sequence). This CDR3 contains 15 residues. The CDR3 loop reads CASSIGGSGTDTQYF. The CDR3 DNA is TGTGCCAGTAGTATCGGGGGGAGTGGCACAGATACGCAGTATTTT.

The chain carries TRBV23-1 and TRBJ2-1; 10 bases align to TRBD1. TRBV23-1 is annotated as an ORF whose role is uncertain. V gave up 0 bases and J gave up 2 bases; unmatched junction bases: 4. This CDR3 comprises 17 residues. This chain's CDR3 is CASSQSGGQGPYNEQFF. DNA of the CDR3: TGCGCCAGCAGTCAATCGGGGGGACAGGGGCCCTACAATGAGCAGTTCTTC.

V usage is TRBV28 and J usage is TRBJ2-1; 11 bases are a match to TRBD2. V lost 5 bases, J lost 4 bases, and 7 bases stayed unmatched. Germline assignment: CDR1 MDHEN and CDR2 SYDVKM. The CDR3 loop spans 16 amino acids. In DNA, the CDR3 is TGTGCCAGCAGTGAATCTCTAGCGGGAGGTTACAATGAGCAGTTCTTC. This translates into CASSESLAGGYNEQFF.

This clone was found a few times. The chain couples TRBV6-1 to TRBJ2-2, with a possible D match to TRBD2 (6 bases). V lost 0 bases and J lost 5, with 10 bases in between. CDR1 and CDR2 from the germline V gene are MNHNS and SASEGT. CDR3 length equals 15 residues. The CDR3 bases are TGTGCCAGCAGTGAAGCGGTACGGGGGACCGGGGAGCTGTTTTTT. Residues: CASSEAVRGTGELFF.

V and J are TRBV14 and TRBJ2-4, with 10 bases aligning to TRBD1. Germline assignment: CDR1 SGHDN and CDR2 FVKESK. CDR3 length: 16 amino acids. Unmatched junction bases numbered 9, after V lost 4 bases and J lost 6 bases. CDR3 nucleotides: TGTGCCAGCAGCCGGCCGGGACAGGGGTATTCAAACATTCAGTACTTC. Protein product: CASSRPGQGYSNIQYF.

V usage is TRBV27 and J usage is TRBJ2-3, with 12 bases identical to TRBD2. V was pared by 5 bases and J by 3 bases, with 9 bases of the junction left unmatched. CDR1 and CDR2 from the germline V gene are MNHEY and SMNVEV (reference sequence). The CDR3 spans 17 residues. This CDR3 reads CASSPRLAGADTDTQYF. In DNA, the CDR3 is TGTGCCAGCAGTCCCCGACTAGCGGGGGCCGATACAGATACGCAGTATTTT.

The gene calls are TRBV21-1 and TRBJ2-1; no DNA check was done on the table's D call, TRBD2. TRBV21-1 is a recognized pseudogene. This CDR3 has 14 residues. The DNA for the CDR3 is TGTGCCAGCAGCAAAGGAGGACTAGCCCATGAGCAGTTCTTC. Protein: CASSKGGLAHEQFF.

The chain joins TRBV3-1 (or the pseudogene TRBV3-2) to TRBJ2-3, with 8 nucleotides matching TRBD2. The V segment lost 4 bases and the J segment 3 bases; nucleotides outside the gene matches: 9. Germline V lookup: CDR1 LGHDT, CDR2 YNNKEL (reference sequence). CDR3 length equals 16 residues. The CDR3 spells CASSPSGGWGTDTQYF. DNA for the CDR3: TGTGCCAGCAGCCCCTCGGGGGGGTGGGGGACAGATACGCAGTATTTT.